Below are 7 T cell receptor beta chains sequenced from a single sample in a study of CD8 T cells in ankylosing spondylitis. MiXCR was run by TCRdb on the 5' RACE reads, yielding one entry per CDR3 protein. The sample records some 95,000 distinct CDR3 sequences, 8.5% to 9% being singletons. The source material was blood, either unsorted or a sorted T cell fraction (not recorded which). These receptors came from a male donor with ankylosing spondylitis or in good health (not recorded which).

Note on this clonotype: This may arise from a read error, as a much more abundant clone is one base away. This chain uses TRBV28 with TRBJ1-2; a weak D match, TRBD1 (6 bases). The CDR3 runs 14 residues. Germline CDR1 reads MDHEN; CDR2 reads SYDVKM. Trimming removed 6 bases from V and 8 bases from J, with 19 bases in between. Written as DNA, the CDR3 is TGTGCCAGCAGCCTCCAGCTTACAGGGTACGGCTACACCTTC. Translation gives CASSLQLTGYGYTF.

The chain couples TRBV6-5 to TRBJ2-1; D is ambiguous. Deletions cut 0 bases from V and 9 bases from J, with 3 bases between. Germline lookup yields CDR1 MNHEY and CDR2 SVGAGI. The CDR3 loop spans 11 amino acids. As DNA, the CDR3 is TGTGCCAGCAGTTACTCTGGTGAGCAGTTCTTC. It codes for CASSYSGEQFF.

This clonotype was counted at least ten times. The genes are TRBV19 and TRBJ2-3, with 9 nucleotides matching TRBD1. Germline V gene data show CDR1 as LNHDA and CDR2 as SQIVND (reference sequence). With V trimmed by 4 bases and J by 4 bases, 9 bases remained unmatched. The length of the CDR3 is 16 residues. For the CDR3, the DNA is TGTGCCAGTAGTAGATCACCGGGACAGGGATCAGATACGCAGTATTTT. Its translation: CASSRSPGQGSDTQYF.

This chain uses TRBV12-3 or TRBV12-4 with TRBJ2-3; 9 nucleotides align to TRBD1. The V and J ends lost 4 bases and 3 bases, in that order; junction bases with no gene match: 5. CDR3 length equals 15 residues. The CDR3 DNA reads as TGTGCCAGCAGTTCCGGGACAGGGAGGACAGATACGCAGTATTTT. It codes for CASSSGTGRTDTQYF.

This clonotype was seen ten or more times. The chain has TRBV29-1 and TRBJ2-5; either TRBD1 or TRBD2 may fit D (5 bases each). The V gene's germline CDR1 is SQVTM and CDR2 ANQGSEA. The V gene lost 6 bases and the J gene lost 0 bases, with 11 bases spanning the gap. CDR3 length equals 13 residues. The CDR3 loop is CSVLWGNQETQYF. Here the CDR3 DNA reads TGCAGCGTCCTTTGGGGGAACCAAGAGACCCAGTACTTC.

This clonotype was observed at least ten times. This chain uses TRBV5-1 with TRBJ2-5; 7 bases align to TRBD2. CDR1 SGHRS and CDR2 YFSETQ come from the germline V gene. The V and J ends lost 0 bases and 2 bases, in that order; junction bases with no gene match: 4. This CDR3 spans 15 amino acids. CDR3 bases: TGCGCCAGCAGCTTGGGACTAGCAGAACAAGAGACCCAGTACTTC. Translating it yields CASSLGLAEQETQYF.

This sequence joins TRBV20-1 and TRBJ2-5; 7 bases match TRBD2. Germline CDR1 reads DFQATT; CDR2 reads SNEGSKA (reference sequence). This CDR3 has 17 residues. With V trimmed by 0 bases and J by 5 bases, 15 bases remained unmatched. CDR3 nucleotide sequence: TGCAGTGCTAGAGATGGGGCTAGCGGCCCTCGGCGGGAGACCCAGTACTTC. It codes for CSARDGASGPRRETQYF.